This T cell receptor beta chain emerged from a study of esophageal squamous cell carcinoma under preoperative chemotherapy. Looking at the study overall: TCR repertoires were profiled from both peripheral blood T cells and tumor-infiltrating lymphocytes.

Germline assignment: CDR1 MNHNS and CDR2 SASEGT. This CDR3 has 15 residues. The study's findings and limits: Tumor-infiltrating lymphocytes showed no significant post-chemotherapy TCR diversity increase, unlike peripheral T cells. After paclitaxel-nedaplatin, abundant clones were more likely to contract than amplify.

MiXCR, run by TCRdb on the PCR reads, gives a single entry per CDR3 protein. The table records about 12,000 distinct CDR3 sequences, 45% to 55% of them present only once. For this clonotype: Its antigen is as yet unknown. The junction shows a germline mismatch at one end, possibly a read error.

Sample time point: before preoperative PTX-NDP chemotherapy. Preoperative chemotherapy with paclitaxel-nedaplatin was given to patients before surgery. Collection took place from a patient given preoperative chemotherapy. The chain links TRBV6-1 to TRBJ2-3; D unresolved. This clonotype was sampled from a human donor with esophageal squamous cell carcinoma. The donor label of this sample is uncertain. The CDR3 spells CASSEGAVRRDEQFF. The CDR3 nucleotides read TGTGCCAGCAGTGAAGGGGCTGTGAGGAGAGATGAGCAGTTCTTT.